Below, one T cell receptor (beta chain) is given with its context. Its antigen is still unknown. This sample stems from a study of Ad26.COV2.S vaccination and SARS-CoV-2 variants. Here immunoSEQ multiplex PCR was the method, and the copy in TCRdb shows in-frame clones only, minus some. Among about 350,000 clones listed, 90% to 95% were seen once. Broader study findings: Substantial response breadth was reportedly seen for spike-specific CD8+ and CD4+ T cells after vaccination. Measures of TCR breadth and depth may have fallen short of total T cell responses. Participants given vaccine showed non-spike TCR breadth similar to that of placebo recipients. Vaccinated individuals (as opposed to placebo recipients) had higher spike-specific TCR breadth.

Germline V gene sequence: CDR1 SGHAT, CDR2 FQNNGV. This CDR3 has 15 residues. V lost 0 bases, J lost 4 bases, and 5 bases stayed unmatched. The source was peripheral blood, collected after recovery from COVID-19. This TCR derives from a human donor who had recovered from COVID-19. The chain combines TRBV11-2 with TRBJ1-1, with 7 bases matching TRBD1. CDR3 coding DNA: TGTGCCAGCAGCTTAGATCCAGGGGGACCCACTGAAGCTTTCTTT. Translation gives CASSLDPGGPTEAFF.